The 8 T cell receptor beta chains presented below share a single source sample, sequenced in a study of CD8+ T cells in alopecia areata. Sequencing relied on a cDNA template that was reverse transcribed from extracted RNA. The assay was immunoSEQ multiplex PCR, and TCRdb's table has in-frame clones only and misses some. Of around 100,000 clones listed, around 60% are singletons. Sample treatment: oral pan-JAK inhibitor, 5-10 mg twice daily. The sequences come from CD8+ T cells sorted from blood, collected between weeks 55 and 65, from a patient treated with tofacitinib. These receptors came from a human donor with alopecia areata.

This clone was counted only a few times. This chain joins TRBV5-6 and TRBJ2-5; D not resolved. Trimming removed 2 bases from V and 5 bases from J, with 10 bases in between. The CDR3 spans 13 residues. Germline CDR1 is SGHDT and CDR2 is YYEEEE. CDR3 in amino acids: CASSFEAMETQYF. The CDR3 DNA follows: TGTGCCAGCAGCTTCGAGGCTATGGAGACCCAGTACTTC.

In this sample, this clone turned up a few times. The chain has TRBV7-4 and TRBJ1-5, with a possible D match to TRBD1 (5 bases). CDR1 is SGHVT and CDR2 is SQSDAQ in the germline V gene. CDR3 length: 17 amino acids. V lost 4 bases and J 0 bases, leaving 16 bases between the germline ends. CDR3: CASSSSPTVYSNQPQHF. In DNA form, the CDR3 reads TGTGCCAGCAGCTCCTCCCCGACAGTTTATAGCAATCAGCCCCAGCATTTT.

This clone was seen more than once but under ten times. This sequence joins TRBV5-1 and TRBJ1-2, with D hard to call. The V gene's germline CDR1 is SGHRS and CDR2 YFSETQ. V lost 2 bases and J 4 bases, leaving 9 bases between the germline ends. The CDR3 has 13 residues. This CDR3 reads CASSLTNSYGYTF. The CDR3 coding sequence is TGCGCCAGCAGCTTAACGAACTCCTATGGCTACACCTTC.

In this sample, this clone turned up a few times. The gene calls are TRBV7-8 and TRBJ2-1, with 7 positions matching TRBD1. The V gene end was trimmed by 3 bases and the J gene end by 5 bases; junction bases not matched to a gene: 4. The CDR3 sequence is 14 residues long. Germline V gene data show CDR1 as SGHVS and CDR2 as FQNEAQ. The DNA of the CDR3 is TGTGCCAGCAGCTTCAACAGGGGCAACAATGAGCAGTTCTTC. It translates to CASSFNRGNNEQFF. The variable domain in full, completed from reference TRBV7-8 and TRBJ2-1, reads GAGVSQSPRYKVAKRGQDVALRCDPISGHVSLFWYQQALGQGPEFLTYFQNEAQLDKSGLPSDRFFAERPEGSVSTLKIQRTQQEDSAVYLCASSFNRGNNEQFFGPGTRLTVL.

The chain links TRBV29-1 to TRBJ1-4, with D possibly being TRBD1 (5 bases). This CDR3 has 14 amino acids. CDR1 is SQVTM and CDR2 is ANQGSEA in the germline V gene. V shed 6 bases and J shed 1 base, with 12 bases lying between them. CDR3 sequence (DNA): TGCAGCGTAGCTAGACAGTTAACTAATGAAAAACTGTTTTTT. It encodes CSVARQLTNEKLFF. The whole variable domain, filled in from reference TRBV29-1 and TRBJ1-4, reads SAVISQKPSRDICQRGTSLTIQCQVDSQVTMMFWYRQQPGQSLTLIATANQGSEATYESGFVIDKFPISRPNLTFSTLTVSNMSPEDSSIYLCSVARQLTNEKLFFGSGTQLSVL.

This clone was detected a few times. Other DNA sequences in this sample translate to the same CDR3. Here the CDR3 DNA reads TGCAGCGTCGGACAGGGGAACACTGAAGCTTTCTTT. It codes for CSVGQGNTEAFF. The chain has TRBV29-1 and TRBJ1-1; 8 positions agree with TRBD1. Germline V gene sequence: CDR1 SQVTM, CDR2 ANQGSEA. V lost 6 bases, J lost 1 base, and 1 base stayed unmatched. This CDR3 spans 12 amino acids.

This clone occurred a few times. The J gene is TRBJ1-1, the V gene TRBV6-6; D unresolved. The V end was cut by 6 bases, the J end by 11 bases, with 16 bases between. From germline, CDR1 is MNHNY and CDR2 SVGAGI (reference sequence). The CDR3 sequence is 12 residues long. The CDR3 nucleotides read TGTGCCAGCAGCCCTGACATTCTGGGGGCTTTCTTT. Protein product: CASSPDILGAFF.

The chain uses TRBV7-3 and TRBJ2-3; 10 bases line up with TRBD1. Germline V gene lookup returns CDR1 SGHTA and CDR2 FQGTGA. The V and J ends lost 5 bases and 6 bases, in that order; junction bases with no gene match: 5. The CDR3 contains 14 residues. The CDR3 DNA reads TGTGCCAGCAGCGCGACAGGGGGCGGTGATACGCAGTATTTT. It is translated as CASSATGGGDTQYF.